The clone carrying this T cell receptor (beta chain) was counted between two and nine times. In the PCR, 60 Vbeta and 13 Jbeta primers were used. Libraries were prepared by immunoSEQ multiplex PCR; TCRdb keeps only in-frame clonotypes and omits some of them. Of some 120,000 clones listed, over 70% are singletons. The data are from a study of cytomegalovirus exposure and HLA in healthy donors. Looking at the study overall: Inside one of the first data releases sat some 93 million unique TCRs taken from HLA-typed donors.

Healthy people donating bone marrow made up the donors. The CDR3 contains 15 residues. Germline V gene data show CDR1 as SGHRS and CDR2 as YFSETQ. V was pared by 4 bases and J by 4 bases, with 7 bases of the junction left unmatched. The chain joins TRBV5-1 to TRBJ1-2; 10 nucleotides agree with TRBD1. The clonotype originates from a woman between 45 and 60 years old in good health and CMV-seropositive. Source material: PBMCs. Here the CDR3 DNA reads TGCGCCAGCAGCAGAAGTGGACAGGGGGGCTATGGCTACACCTTC. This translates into CASSRSGQGGYGYTF.